Shown below are 9 T cell receptor beta chains from a single sample sequenced in a study of shared clonotypes between healthy human individuals. Profiled with immunoSEQ multiplex PCR; TCRdb holds only in-frame clones, not every one. The data hold about 2,500,000 clones, with about 92% observed a single time. Sequenced input: naive CD4+ T cells sorted from blood. Documented subset: CD45RA+ positively selected. The receptors were sampled from a man between 18 and 35 years old in good health.

V and J are TRBV5-1 and TRBJ1-3, with a weak D call TRBD1 (5 bases). The CDR3 totals 16 residues. V shed 2 bases and J shed 0 bases, with 12 bases lying between them. Looked up from germline, CDR1 is SGHRS and CDR2 is YFSETQ. The CDR3: CASSFDSGPSGNTIYF. CDR3 nucleotides: TGCGCCAGCAGCTTCGACAGTGGGCCCTCTGGAAACACCATATATTTT.

This clone was detected only once. The chain combines TRBV5-6 with TRBJ1-3; 7 nucleotides align to TRBD1. From germline, CDR1 is SGHDT and CDR2 YYEEEE. J lost 0 bases, V lost 1 base, and 4 bases had no gene match. This CDR3 comprises 16 residues. CDR3 sequence reads: CASSLTGANSGNTIYF. The CDR3 DNA reads TGTGCCAGCAGCTTGACAGGGGCTAACTCTGGAAACACCATATATTTT.

The V gene is TRBV28, the J gene TRBJ1-3, with 7 bases lining up with TRBD1. The CDR3 consists of 16 residues. The V gene end was trimmed by 3 bases and the J gene end by 2 bases; junction bases not matched to a gene: 7. Germline V gene sequence: CDR1 MDHEN, CDR2 SYDVKM. This CDR3 reads CASSFSGGTPGNTIYF. In DNA form, the CDR3 reads TGTGCCAGCAGTTTCTCAGGGGGAACACCTGGAAACACCATATATTTT.

This chain uses TRBV5-6 with TRBJ1-6, with D possibly matching TRBD1 (5 bases). Trimming stripped 4 bases from V and 10 bases from J, with 15 bases between. Germline V lookup: CDR1 SGHDT, CDR2 YYEEEE. CDR3 length equals 14 residues. CDR3 region: CASSPGGIVSPLHF. In DNA form, the CDR3 reads TGTGCCAGCAGCCCCGGGGGGATCGTGTCACCCCTCCACTTT. Based on the CDR3 plus reference TRBV5-6 and TRBJ1-6, the full variable domain is DAGVTQSPTHLIKTRGQQVTLRCSPKSGHDTVSWYQQALGQGPQFIFQYYEEEERQRGNFPDRFSGHQFPNYSSELNVNALLLGDSALYLCASSPGGIVSPLHFGNGTRLTVT.

This chain connects TRBV6-1 to TRBJ2-5; D is undetermined. Germline assignment: CDR1 MNHNS and CDR2 SASEGT. The CDR3 length is 12 residues. V was shortened by 4 bases and J by 1 base, with 4 bases between the two germline ends. Here the CDR3 reads CASSAFQETQYF. Here the CDR3 DNA reads TGTGCCAGCAGTGCCTTCCAAGAGACCCAGTACTTC.

In DNA form, the CDR3 reads TGTGCCAGCAGCTTAGGGTCTGGGACGGTTAATCAGCCCCAGCATTTT. Protein sequence: CASSLGSGTVNQPQHF. J is TRBJ1-5 and V is TRBV7-2, with a possible D match to TRBD1 (5 bases). Trimming pared 1 base from V and 4 bases from J, leaving 14 bases between. The CDR3 has 16 amino acids. CDR1 SGHTA and CDR2 FQGNSA come from the germline V gene.

V usage is TRBV5-3 and J usage is TRBJ2-7, with 9 bases fitting TRBD1. TRBV5-3 is identified as an open reading frame with a role that is uncertain. V was pared by 5 bases and J by 3 bases, with 9 bases of the junction left unmatched. This CDR3 is built from 15 residues. The CDR3, as DNA: TGTGCCAGAAGGTACCTGGGACAGGGCAGCTACGAGCAGTACTTC. Amino acids: CARRYLGQGSYEQYF.

This sequence joins TRBV30 and TRBJ1-5; D is uncertain. From germline, CDR1 is GTSNPN and CDR2 SVGIG (reference sequence). V was pared by 6 bases and J by 0 bases, with 9 bases between. The CDR3 extends over 13 amino acids. CDR3 sequence: CACAADSNQPQHF. The CDR3 DNA follows: TGTGCCTGCGCAGCGGATAGCAATCAGCCCCAGCATTTT.

This clone showed up just once. J is TRBJ2-5 and V is TRBV29-1, with D unresolved. Germline values: CDR1 SQVTM, CDR2 ANQGSEA. Trimming removed 7 bases from V and 5 bases from J, with 17 bases in between. The CDR3 is 13 amino acids. CDR3 nucleotide sequence: TGCAGCGGTCTAATTACGGGTGGGGAGACCCAGTACTTC. This translates into CSGLITGGETQYF.